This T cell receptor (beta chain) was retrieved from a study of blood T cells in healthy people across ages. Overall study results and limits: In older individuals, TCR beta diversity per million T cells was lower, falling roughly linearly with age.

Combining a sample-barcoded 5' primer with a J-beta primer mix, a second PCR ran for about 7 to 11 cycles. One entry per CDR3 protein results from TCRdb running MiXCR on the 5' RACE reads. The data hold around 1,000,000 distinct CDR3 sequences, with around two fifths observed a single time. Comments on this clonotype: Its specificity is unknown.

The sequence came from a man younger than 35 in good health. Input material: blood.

Written as DNA, the CDR3 is TGCGCCAGCAGCCAAGATACGAGGGCGACAGGCTACACCTTC. Amino acid sequence: CASSQDTRATGYTF. This rearrangement joins TRBV4-1 to TRBJ1-2; no reliable D call. Trimming shortened V by 0 bases and J by 8 bases, and 13 bases separated the two germline ends. The CDR3 has 14 residues. Germline CDR1 reads MGHRA; CDR2 reads YSYEKL.